The 13 T cell receptor beta chains in this list originate from one sample, sequenced in a study of blood T cells in healthy people across ages. For the second PCR, which ran for about 7 to 11 cycles, a sample-barcoded 5' primer and a J-beta primer mix were used. Using its own MiXCR run on the 5' RACE reads, TCRdb lists one record per CDR3 protein. This sample has 1.5 million to 2 million distinct CDR3 sequences, with 28% found just once. Sequenced sample: blood. The receptors come from a woman in her twenties or thirties in good health.

This chain uses TRBV6-4 with TRBJ2-3; perhaps TRBD2 as D (6 bases). The V end was cut by 2 bases, the J end by 6 bases, with 9 bases between. The CDR3 is 13 residues long. Germline-derived CDR1 and CDR2 are MRHNA and SNTAGT. The CDR3: CASSDQSGDTQYF. The DNA for the CDR3 is TGTGCCAGCAGTGACCAAAGCGGGGATACGCAGTATTTT.

The V and J genes are TRBV20-1 and TRBJ2-7, with D perhaps TRBD2 (6 bases). This CDR3 has 14 amino acids. V lost 3 bases and J 0 bases, leaving 12 bases between the germline ends. Per germline, CDR1 DFQATT and CDR2 SNEGSKA (reference sequence). The CDR3 is CSASTSRSSYEQYF. The DNA of the CDR3 is TGCAGTGCTAGTACTAGCAGAAGCTCCTACGAGCAGTACTTC.

This clonotype came up a few times. The chain combines TRBV29-1 with TRBJ2-3; D perhaps matches TRBD1 (5 bases). The V and J ends lost 6 bases and 4 bases respectively, with 17 bases between them. CDR3 size: 14 residues. CDR1 is SQVTM and CDR2 is ANQGSEA in the germline V gene. CDR3 in amino acids: CSVRLQGNADTQYF. CDR3 sequence (DNA): TGCAGCGTCCGGCTCCAGGGTAACGCAGATACGCAGTATTTT.

The chain carries TRBV27 and TRBJ2-3; 7 nucleotides align to TRBD1. Trimming removed 0 bases from V and 5 bases from J; junction bases left unmatched: 2. The germline V gene has CDR1 MNHEY and CDR2 SMNVEV (reference sequence). CDR3 length equals 14 residues. CDR3 protein: CASSLSTGVDTQYF. CDR3 in DNA: TGTGCCAGCAGTTTATCAACAGGGGTAGATACGCAGTATTTT.

This clonotype was detected only a few times. The V and J genes are TRBV20-1 and TRBJ2-3, with a tentative D call TRBD2 (5 bases). Germline lookup yields CDR1 DFQATT and CDR2 SNEGSKA (reference sequence). The CDR3 has 14 amino acids. Trimming left V 7 bases short and J 3 bases short, with 17 bases between. CDR3 region: CSVKTVRGTDTQYF. CDR3 nucleotide sequence: TGCAGTGTAAAGACGGTTCGGGGAACAGATACGCAGTATTTT.

The chain combines TRBV7-8 with TRBJ1-6; TRBD1 matches at 8 bases. V was clipped by 7 bases and J by 10 bases; unmatched bases: 9. The germline V gene encodes CDR1 SGHVS and CDR2 FQNEAQ. The CDR3 is 14 amino acids. The CDR3 nucleotides are TGTGCCAGCAACTTGGGACAGGAGGGCTCACCCCTCCACTTT. It specifies CASNLGQEGSPLHF.

V and J are TRBV30 and TRBJ2-5; 8 positions agree with TRBD2. The CDR3 has 16 amino acids. The trim removed 0 bases at V and 7 bases at J, leaving 13 bases unmatched. Germline CDR1 and CDR2: GTSNPN and SVGIG (reference sequence). The chain's CDR3 is CAWSVGIAGPEGTQYF. The CDR3 nucleotides read TGTGCCTGGAGTGTAGGAATAGCGGGACCGGAGGGGACCCAGTACTTC. The full variable domain, its missing parts supplied by reference TRBV30 and TRBJ2-5, is SQTIHQWPATLVQPVGSPLSLECTVEGTSNPNLYWYRQAAGRGLQLLFYSVGIGQISSEVPQNLSASRPQDRQFILSSKKLLLSDSGFYLCAWSVGIAGPEGTQYFGPGTRLLVL.

This clonotype was detected many times. The genes are TRBV6-6 and TRBJ2-3, with D perhaps TRBD2 (6 bases). The CDR3 consists of 14 residues. CDR1 is MNHNY, CDR2 SVGAGI, per germline (reference sequence). The V end lost 4 bases, the J end lost 5 bases, and 13 bases lay between the germline ends. The CDR3 here is CASSLGGSGDTQYF. CDR3 nucleotides: TGTGCCAGCAGTTTGGGGGGATCGGGAGATACGCAGTATTTT.

Comments on this clonotype: A much larger clonotype is one base distant, so this may be a read error. This chain uses TRBV20-1 with TRBJ2-5; TRBD1 agrees at 8 bases. CDR1 and CDR2 from the germline V gene are DFQATT and SNEGSKA (reference sequence). The CDR3 covers 12 residues. In nucleotides, the CDR3 is TGCAGTGCTCACACAGGGGGTTGGGAGCAGCACTTC. Its protein is CSAHTGGWEQHF.

The CDR3: CSASVSRTANTGELFF. The CDR3, as DNA: TGCAGTGCTAGTGTTAGCCGGACCGCCAACACCGGGGAGCTGTTTTTT. The J gene is TRBJ2-2, the V gene TRBV20-1; D unresolved. The germline V gene encodes CDR1 DFQATT and CDR2 SNEGSKA (reference sequence). This CDR3 spans 16 amino acids. The V end was cut by 3 bases, the J end by 2 bases, with 16 bases between.

This clonotype was detected ten times or more. The chain carries TRBV12-3 or TRBV12-4 and TRBJ1-4; 7 bases agree with TRBD1. The CDR3 runs to 14 residues. Trimming removed 6 bases from V and 5 bases from J; junction bases left unmatched: 6. CDR3 nucleotides: TGTGCCAGCAGCCGTACAGGGGTCAATGAAAAACTGTTTTTT. As protein: CASSRTGVNEKLFF.

The gene calls are TRBV7-3 and TRBJ2-3, with D unresolved. The length of the CDR3 is 14 residues. CDR1 is SGHTA and CDR2 is FQGTGA in the germline V gene. V was clipped by 5 bases and J by 1 base, with 10 bases between them. The CDR3 region is CASSPRPGTDTQYF. Written as DNA, the CDR3 is TGTGCCAGCAGCCCCCGCCCGGGCACAGATACGCAGTATTTT.

A note on this clonotype: At one boundary the junction diverges from the germline segment, which might be a read error. The chain combines TRBV6-5 with TRBJ2-1; TRBD1 agrees at 7 bases. CDR1 is MNHEY and CDR2 is SVGAGI in the germline V gene. This CDR3 region has 15 residues. The CDR3 here is CASSYSRGLYNEQVF. Here the CDR3 DNA reads TGTGCCAGCAGTTACTCAAGGGGGCTCTACAATGAGCAGGTCTTC.